These 3 T cell receptor beta chains were all obtained from the same sample, sequenced in a study of low-dose radiotherapy and immunotherapy resistance in tumors. Priming of first-strand cDNA relied on TRAV- and TRBV-specific primers (covering alpha and beta chains). With a constant-region primer and a V-primer adapter, TCRs were subjected to roughly 20 PCR cycles of amplification. TCRdb ran MiXCR on the reads and lists one entry per CDR3 protein. The data show over 9,000 distinct CDR3 sequences, 40% to 55% seen once. The origin of the receptors is a human donor with advanced metastatic prostate, ovarian, gallbladder or colorectal cancer (not recorded which). This table probably holds off-target reads from a library built for another chain.

The genes are TRBV6-4 and TRBJ1-1; the D gene is possibly TRBD1 (6 bases). The germline V and J ends were trimmed by 6 bases and 4 bases, with 15 bases remaining between them. Germline V CDR1 and CDR2: MRHNA, SNTAGT. CDR3 size: 14 residues. The CDR3 region has the DNA TGTGCCAGCAGCCCGGGGGGCGCAGCCACTGAAGCTTTCTTT. The encoded protein is CASSPGGAATEAFF.

The chain employs TRBV7-2 and TRBJ2-1; D possibly uses TRBD1 or TRBD2 (5 bases each). Deletions cut 5 bases from V and 15 bases from J, with 20 bases between. Germline lookup yields CDR1 SGHTA and CDR2 FQGNSA. CDR3 length: 13 amino acids. CDR3 DNA: TGTGCCAGCAGCGTTCCGGGACGGCCGAAGGGGTTCTTC. Translated: CASSVPGRPKGFF.

This clonotype was found a few times. The chain links TRBV5-1 to TRBJ1-6; the D is unclear. CDR1 is SGHRS and CDR2 is YFSETQ in the germline V gene. V was shortened by 0 bases and J by 7 bases, with 11 bases between the two germline ends. CDR3 length: 15 residues. The DNA of the CDR3 is TGCGCCAGCAGCTTGGACCGGTTTCCCAATTCACCCCTCCACTTT. Its translation is CASSLDRFPNSPLHF.